This TCR beta chain came from a study of shared clonotypes between healthy human individuals. CDR3 length equals 14 residues. V was clipped by 3 bases and J by 0 bases, with 9 bases between them. Germline loops: CDR1 MNHEY, CDR2 SMNVEV (reference sequence). Naive CD8 cells were CD45RO-negative, positively selected for CCR7, excluding terminally differentiated effector memory CD45RA+ cells. The data were produced by immunoSEQ multiplex PCR, yet TCRdb's version contains in-frame clones alone and is incomplete. The table includes about 800,000 clones, 90% to 98% detected once. Whole-study results and caveats: It was the non-shared clonotypes that had lower generation probabilities than clonotypes shared by all four donors.

Turning to this clone: Its specificity is not known. Other DNA sequences in this sample translate to the same CDR3.

Material: naive CD8+ T cells sorted from blood. The sequence derives from a man between 25 and 39 years old in good health. The chain links TRBV27 to TRBJ2-7, with D tentatively TRBD1 (6 bases). DNA for the CDR3: TGTGCCAGCAGTTTTCAGGGGAGCTCCTACGAGCAGTACTTC. Encoded protein: CASSFQGSSYEQYF.